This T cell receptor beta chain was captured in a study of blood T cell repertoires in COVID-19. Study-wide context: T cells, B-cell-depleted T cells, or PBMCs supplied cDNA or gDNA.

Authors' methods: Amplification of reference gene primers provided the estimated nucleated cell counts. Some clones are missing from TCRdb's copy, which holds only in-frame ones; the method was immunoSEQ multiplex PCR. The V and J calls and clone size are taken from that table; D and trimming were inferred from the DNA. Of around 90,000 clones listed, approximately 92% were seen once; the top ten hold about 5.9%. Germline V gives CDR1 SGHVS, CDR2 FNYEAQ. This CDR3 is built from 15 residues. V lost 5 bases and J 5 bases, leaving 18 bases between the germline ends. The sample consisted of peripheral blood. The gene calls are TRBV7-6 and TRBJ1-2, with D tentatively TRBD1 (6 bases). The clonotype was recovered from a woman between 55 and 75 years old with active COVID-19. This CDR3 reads CASSPQQGPSYGYTF. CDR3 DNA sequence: TGTGCCAGCAGCCCGCAACAGGGTCCCTCATATGGCTACACCTTC.